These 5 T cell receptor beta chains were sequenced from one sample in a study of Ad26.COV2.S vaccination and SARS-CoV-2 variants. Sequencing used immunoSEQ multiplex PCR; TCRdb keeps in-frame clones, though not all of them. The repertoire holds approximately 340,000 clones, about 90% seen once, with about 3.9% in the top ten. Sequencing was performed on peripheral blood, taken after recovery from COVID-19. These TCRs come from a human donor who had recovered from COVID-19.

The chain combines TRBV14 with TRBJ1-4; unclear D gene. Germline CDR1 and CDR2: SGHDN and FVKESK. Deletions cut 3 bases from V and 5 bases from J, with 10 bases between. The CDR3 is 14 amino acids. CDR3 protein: CASSQGRRNEKLFF. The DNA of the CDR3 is TGTGCCAGCAGCCAGGGAAGAAGAAATGAAAAACTGTTTTTT.

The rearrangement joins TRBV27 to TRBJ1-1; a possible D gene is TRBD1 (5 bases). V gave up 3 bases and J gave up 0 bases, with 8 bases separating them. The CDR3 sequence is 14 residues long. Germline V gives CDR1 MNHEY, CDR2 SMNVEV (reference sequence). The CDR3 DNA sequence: TGTGCCAGCAGTTTTGCGGGACTGAACACTGAAGCTTTCTTT. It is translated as CASSFAGLNTEAFF.

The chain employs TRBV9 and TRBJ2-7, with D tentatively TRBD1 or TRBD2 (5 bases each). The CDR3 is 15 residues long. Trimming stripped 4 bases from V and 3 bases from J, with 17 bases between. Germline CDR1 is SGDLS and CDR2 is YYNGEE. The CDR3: CASSSGFRDDYEQYF. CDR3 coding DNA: TGTGCCAGCAGCTCAGGTTTCCGGGACGACTACGAGCAGTACTTC.

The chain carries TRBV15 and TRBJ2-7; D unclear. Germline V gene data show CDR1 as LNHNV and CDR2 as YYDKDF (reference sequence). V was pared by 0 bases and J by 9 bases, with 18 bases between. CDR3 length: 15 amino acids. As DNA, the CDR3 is TGTGCCACCAGCAGAGACCGCGAACCCAGTCTGGCGCAGTACTTC. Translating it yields CATSRDREPSLAQYF.

DNA for the CDR3: TGCGCCAGCAGCCAAGAGCGGACAGGTCGCTCCTACGAGCAGTACTTC. Translation: CASSQERTGRSYEQYF. The rearrangement uses TRBV4-1 and TRBJ2-7, with TRBD1 matching over 7 bases. The V and J ends lost 0 bases and 0 bases, in that order; junction bases with no gene match: 5. Germline-derived CDR1 and CDR2 are MGHRA and YSYEKL. This CDR3 region has 16 residues.